This T cell receptor beta chain was captured in a study of CD8 T cells in Susac syndrome. With V trimmed by 3 bases and J by 3 bases, 4 bases remained unmatched. CDR1 and CDR2 (germline): LNHDA, SQIVND (reference sequence). The CDR3 runs to 14 residues. An amount of RNA that ranged from roughly 0.45 to 1 ug was reverse transcribed with random hexamers. TCRdb called the immunoSEQ multiplex PCR reads again in MiXCR, with one record for every CDR3 protein. The top ten clones hold 0.12% of a sample with about 120,000 distinct CDR3 sequences, roughly 92% of them seen once. The sequence was collected from a human donor in good health. Sequencing was done on a sample of CD8+ T cells from PBMCs. The chain has TRBV19 and TRBJ2-7; 8 bases map to TRBD2. The CDR3 region is CASSIAGGNYEQYF. In DNA form, the CDR3 reads TGTGCCAGTAGTATCGCGGGGGGCAACTACGAGCAGTACTTC.